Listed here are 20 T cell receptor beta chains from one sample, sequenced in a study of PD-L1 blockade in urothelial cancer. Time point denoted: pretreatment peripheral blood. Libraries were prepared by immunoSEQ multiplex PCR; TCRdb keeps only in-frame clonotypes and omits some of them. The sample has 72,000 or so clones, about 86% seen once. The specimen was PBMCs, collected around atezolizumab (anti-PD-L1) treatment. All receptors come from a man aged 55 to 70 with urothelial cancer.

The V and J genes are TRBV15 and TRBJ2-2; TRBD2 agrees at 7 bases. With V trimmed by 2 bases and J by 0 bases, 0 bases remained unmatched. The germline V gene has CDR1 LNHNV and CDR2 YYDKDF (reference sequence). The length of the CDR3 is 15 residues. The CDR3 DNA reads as TGTGCCACCAGCAGACGGGGGGCGAACACCGGGGAGCTGTTTTTT. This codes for CATSRRGANTGELFF.

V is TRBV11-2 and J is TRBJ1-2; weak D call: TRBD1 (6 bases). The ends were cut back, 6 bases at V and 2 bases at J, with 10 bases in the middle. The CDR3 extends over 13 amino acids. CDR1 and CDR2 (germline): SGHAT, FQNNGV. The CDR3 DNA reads TGTGCCAGCAGTCCCGACAGGAACTATGGCTACACCTTC. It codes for CASSPDRNYGYTF.

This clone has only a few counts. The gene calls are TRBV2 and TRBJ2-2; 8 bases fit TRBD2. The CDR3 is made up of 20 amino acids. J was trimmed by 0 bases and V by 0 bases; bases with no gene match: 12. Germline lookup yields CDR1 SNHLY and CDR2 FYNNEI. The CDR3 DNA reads TGTGCCAGCAGTGAAGCGCTTCCTTGGAGCGGGGGAGCGAACACCGGGGAGCTGTTTTTT. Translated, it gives CASSEALPWSGGANTGELFF. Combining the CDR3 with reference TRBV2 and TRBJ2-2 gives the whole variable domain EPEVTQTPSHQVTQMGQEVILRCVPISNHLYFYWYRQILGQKVEFLVSFYNNEISEKSEIFDDQFSVERPDGSNFTLKIRSTKLEDSAMYFCASSEALPWSGGANTGELFFGEGSRLTVL.

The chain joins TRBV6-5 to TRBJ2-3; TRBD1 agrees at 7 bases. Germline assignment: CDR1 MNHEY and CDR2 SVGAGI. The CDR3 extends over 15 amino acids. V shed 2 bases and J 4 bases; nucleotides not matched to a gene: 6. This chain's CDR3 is CASSYRQGTSDTQYF. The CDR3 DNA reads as TGTGCCAGCAGTTACCGACAGGGAACCTCAGATACGCAGTATTTT.

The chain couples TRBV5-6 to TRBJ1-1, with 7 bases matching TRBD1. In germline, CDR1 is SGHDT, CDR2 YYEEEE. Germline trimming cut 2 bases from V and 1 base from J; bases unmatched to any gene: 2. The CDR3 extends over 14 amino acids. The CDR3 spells CASSFPGGNTEAFF. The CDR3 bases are TGTGCCAGCAGCTTTCCAGGGGGGAACACTGAAGCTTTCTTT. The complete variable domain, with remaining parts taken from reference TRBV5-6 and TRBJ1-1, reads DAGVTQSPTHLIKTRGQQVTLRCSPKSGHDTVSWYQQALGQGPQFIFQYYEEEERQRGNFPDRFSGHQFPNYSSELNVNALLLGDSALYLCASSFPGGNTEAFFGQGTRLTVV.

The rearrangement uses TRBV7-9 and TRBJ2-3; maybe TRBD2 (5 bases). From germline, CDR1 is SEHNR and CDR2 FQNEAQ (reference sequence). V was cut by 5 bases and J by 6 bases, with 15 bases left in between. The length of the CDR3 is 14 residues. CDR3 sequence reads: CASSQLVGSDTQYF. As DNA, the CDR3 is TGTGCCAGCAGCCAACTGGTAGGGAGCGATACGCAGTATTTT.

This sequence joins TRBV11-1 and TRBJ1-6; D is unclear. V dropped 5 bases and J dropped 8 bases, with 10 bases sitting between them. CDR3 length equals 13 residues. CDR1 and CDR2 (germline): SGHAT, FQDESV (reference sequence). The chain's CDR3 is CASSPLADSPLHF. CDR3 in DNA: TGTGCCAGCAGCCCCCTGGCGGATTCACCCCTCCACTTT.

CDR3 in DNA: TGTGCCAGCTCACCTAACCGGGACAGGGCCGGGGAGGGAGCTTTCTTT. It codes for CASSPNRDRAGEGAFF. V usage is TRBV18 and J usage is TRBJ1-1, with TRBD1 identical over 9 bases. V lost 3 bases to trimming and J lost 10 bases; unmatched junction nucleotides: 15. The CDR3 is 16 residues long. Germline CDR1 is KGHSH and CDR2 is LQKENI.

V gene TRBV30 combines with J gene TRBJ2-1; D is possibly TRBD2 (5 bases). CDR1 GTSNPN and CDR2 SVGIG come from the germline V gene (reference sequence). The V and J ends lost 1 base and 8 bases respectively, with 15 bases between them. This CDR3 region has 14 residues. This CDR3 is CAWSEGNSVDEQFF. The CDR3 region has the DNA TGTGCCTGGAGTGAAGGGAATAGCGTGGATGAGCAGTTCTTC. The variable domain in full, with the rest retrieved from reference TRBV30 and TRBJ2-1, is SQTIHQWPATLVQPVGSPLSLECTVEGTSNPNLYWYRQAAGRGLQLLFYSVGIGQISSEVPQNLSASRPQDRQFILSSKKLLLSDSGFYLCAWSEGNSVDEQFFGPGTRLTVL.

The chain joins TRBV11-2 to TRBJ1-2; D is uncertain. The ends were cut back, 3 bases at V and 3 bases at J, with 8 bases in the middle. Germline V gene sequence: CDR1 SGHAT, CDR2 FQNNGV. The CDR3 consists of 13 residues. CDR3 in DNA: TGTGCCAGCAGCTTTAACACAGACTATGGCTACACCTTC. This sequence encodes CASSFNTDYGYTF.

The CDR3 nucleotides are TGTGCCTGGAATAAGGCAGGGCCCAATCAGCCCCAGCATTTT. It encodes CAWNKAGPNQPQHF. The gene calls are TRBV30 and TRBJ1-5, with a possible D match to TRBD1 (5 bases). The CDR3 has 14 residues. CDR1 and CDR2 from the germline V gene are GTSNPN and SVGIG (reference sequence). Trimming shortened V by 4 bases and J by 3 bases, and 13 bases separated the two germline ends.

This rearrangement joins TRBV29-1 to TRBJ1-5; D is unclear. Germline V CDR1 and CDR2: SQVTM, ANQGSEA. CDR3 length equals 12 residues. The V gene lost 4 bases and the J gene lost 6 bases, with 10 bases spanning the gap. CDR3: CSVAEVGQPQHF. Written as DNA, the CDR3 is TGCAGCGTTGCGGAGGTTGGTCAGCCCCAGCATTTT.

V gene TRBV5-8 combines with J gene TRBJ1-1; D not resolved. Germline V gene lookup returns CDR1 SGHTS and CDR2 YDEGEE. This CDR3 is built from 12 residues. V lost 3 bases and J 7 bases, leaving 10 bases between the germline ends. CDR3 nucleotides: TGTGCCAGCAGCTGGACGCGGGTTGAAGCTTTCTTT. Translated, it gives CASSWTRVEAFF.

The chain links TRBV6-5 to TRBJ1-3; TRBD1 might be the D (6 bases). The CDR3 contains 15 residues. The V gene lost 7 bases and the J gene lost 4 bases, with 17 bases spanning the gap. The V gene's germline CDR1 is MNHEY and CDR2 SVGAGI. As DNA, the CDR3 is TGTGCCAGCACCAAACCAGGGGCGAACGGAAACACCATATATTTT. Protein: CASTKPGANGNTIYF.

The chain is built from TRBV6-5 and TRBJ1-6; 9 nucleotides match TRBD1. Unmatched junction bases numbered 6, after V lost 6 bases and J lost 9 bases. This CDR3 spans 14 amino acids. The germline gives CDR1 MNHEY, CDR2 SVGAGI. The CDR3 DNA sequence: TGTGCCAGCAGCAACCGGGACAGGGCTTCACCCCTCCACTTT. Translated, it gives CASSNRDRASPLHF.

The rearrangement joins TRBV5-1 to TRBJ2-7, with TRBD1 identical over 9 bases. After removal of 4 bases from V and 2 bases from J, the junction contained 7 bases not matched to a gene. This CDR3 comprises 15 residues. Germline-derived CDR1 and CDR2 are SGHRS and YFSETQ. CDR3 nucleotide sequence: TGCGCCAGCAGCCTCCCGGACAGGGGAACCTACGAGCAGTACTTC. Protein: CASSLPDRGTYEQYF.

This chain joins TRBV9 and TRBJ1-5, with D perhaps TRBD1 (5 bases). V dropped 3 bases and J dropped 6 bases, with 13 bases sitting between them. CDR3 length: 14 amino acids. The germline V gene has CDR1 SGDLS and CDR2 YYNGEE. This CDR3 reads CASSALGGSQPQHF. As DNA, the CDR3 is TGTGCCAGCAGCGCCCTTGGGGGGAGTCAGCCCCAGCATTTT.

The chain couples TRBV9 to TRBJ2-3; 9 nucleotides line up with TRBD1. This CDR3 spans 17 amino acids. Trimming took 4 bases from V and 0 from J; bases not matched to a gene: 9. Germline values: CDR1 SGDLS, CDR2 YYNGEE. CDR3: CASSTPRDRDSTDTQYF. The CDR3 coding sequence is TGTGCCAGCAGCACCCCACGGGACAGGGACAGCACAGATACGCAGTATTTT.

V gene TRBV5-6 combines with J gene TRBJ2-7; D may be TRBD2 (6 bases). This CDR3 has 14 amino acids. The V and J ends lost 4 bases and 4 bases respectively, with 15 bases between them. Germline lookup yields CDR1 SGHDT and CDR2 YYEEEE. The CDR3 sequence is CASSPIGRGYEQYF. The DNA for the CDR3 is TGTGCCAGCAGCCCAATCGGGCGGGGATACGAGCAGTACTTC.

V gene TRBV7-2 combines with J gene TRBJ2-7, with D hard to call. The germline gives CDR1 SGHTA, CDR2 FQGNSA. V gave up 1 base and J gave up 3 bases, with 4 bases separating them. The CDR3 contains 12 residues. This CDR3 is CASSLVRYEQYF. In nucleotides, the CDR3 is TGTGCCAGCAGCTTAGTCCGCTACGAGCAGTACTTC. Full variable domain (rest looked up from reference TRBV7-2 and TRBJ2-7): GAGVSQSPSNKVTEKGKDVELRCDPISGHTALYWYRQSLGQGLEFLIYFQGNSAPDKSGLPSDRFSAERTGGSVSTLTIQRTQQEDSAVYLCASSLVRYEQYFGPGTRLTVT.